This T cell receptor (beta chain) came from a study of regulatory T cells in long-lasting Graves disease. Points from the study as a whole: Only peripheral blood was studied, not thyroid tissue.

Relying on iRepertoire HTBI primers and Arm-PCR of CDR3 regions, the team built TCR beta libraries. TCRdb reprocessed the multiplex PCR reads with MiXCR, giving one entry per CDR3 protein. Among a few hundred thousand distinct CDR3 sequences listed, roughly 12% were seen once. Time point denoted: newly diagnosed GD, antithyroid drugs for less than 3 months. The TCR library was made from RNA that had been extracted from PBMCs in TRIzol. The authors drew 7 to 10 milliliters of peripheral blood into EDTA tubes. This clonotype was counted at least ten times. Its antigen is still unknown. With 3 bases removed from V and 8 bases from J, the gap between germline ends came to 5 bases. The CDR3 consists of 12 residues. Germline V gene lookup returns CDR1 SNHLY and CDR2 FYNNEI. This sample was shared with a second study, whose subject was T cells in Graves' hyperthyroidism and ophthalmopathy.

The chain couples TRBV2 to TRBJ1-6; D is unclear. The origin of this receptor is a woman between 18 and 29 years old with Graves disease. The sample in question was peripheral blood mononuclear cells (PBMCs), obtained at new diagnosis, from a patient treated with antithyroid drugs. CDR3 bases: TGTGCCAGCAGTGAGAGGGATTCACCCCTCCACTTT. This sequence encodes CASSERDSPLHF.